The T cell receptor (beta chain) described here comes from a study of blood T cells in healthy people across ages. Study-level points and caveats: PBMCs were not sorted, which prevented a conclusive comparison of naive versus antigen-experienced cells. Estimates of total diversity, which came from one million sequenced T cells, were considered to be underestimates. TCR beta diversity tracked closely with naive T cell percentage.

The CDR3 extends over 20 amino acids. Trimming removed 5 bases from V and 1 base from J, with 29 bases in between. CDR1 SGHTA and CDR2 FQGNSA come from the germline V gene. Remarks on this clonotype: Antigen specificity is unknown.

Through a sample-barcoded 5' primer and a J-beta primer mix, a second PCR was run for roughly 6 to 11 cycles. Every cDNA molecule bore a tag from a template-switch adaptor containing 12 random nucleotides. Using its own MiXCR run on the 5' RACE reads, TCRdb lists one record per CDR3 protein. This sample yields 2 million or so distinct CDR3 sequences, of which approximately 50% are seen a single time; over 2% belongs to the top ten. The origin of this receptor is a woman in her thirties or forties in good health. The V call is TRBV7-2, the J call TRBJ2-5; D is perhaps TRBD1 (6 bases). Sequenced material: blood. Written as DNA, the CDR3 is TGTGCCAGCAGCATAAAAGGGGGTGTTACAGAGAGGATCAGCCAAGAGACCCAGTACTTC. This gives the protein CASSIKGGVTERISQETQYF. Filled out from reference TRBV7-2 and TRBJ2-5, the complete variable domain reads GAGVSQSPSNKVTEKGKDVELRCDPISGHTALYWYRQSLGQGLEFLIYFQGNSAPDKSGLPSDRFSAERTGGSVSTLTIQRTQQEDSAVYLCASSIKGGVTERISQETQYFGPGTRLLVL.